This TCR beta chain was identified in a study of cytomegalovirus exposure and HLA in healthy donors. Study-level points and caveats: Further analysis was carried out later, and it showed several of the most significant clusters appearing linked to common viral pathogens. Donors belonging to an Asian-associated ancestry cluster reportedly showed fewer N-insertions in productive TCRs than the roughly 670-donor mean, according to what a later analysis found. It was fewer than 200 TCR beta chains that were listed as cytomegalovirus-associated.

Comment on this clone: What it binds is not known.

The study ran its PCR with 60 Vbeta and 13 Jbeta primers. The repertoire was sequenced with immunoSEQ multiplex PCR; TCRdb's copy has only in-frame clones and lacks some. The sample includes 150,000 to 200,000 clones, about 85% of them seen just once. Sequencing was done on a sample of PBMCs. This TCR was recovered from a man aged 50-59 years in good health and CMV-seropositive.

The CDR3 region is CASSYSIGGDYGYTF. CDR3 bases: TGTGCCAGCAGTTACTCAATCGGGGGTGACTATGGCTACACCTTC. The V gene is TRBV6-5, the J gene TRBJ1-2; possibly TRBD1 for D (5 bases). Looked up from germline, CDR1 is MNHEY and CDR2 is SVGAGI. The V gene lost 0 bases and the J gene lost 3 bases, with 11 bases spanning the gap. The CDR3 consists of 15 residues.